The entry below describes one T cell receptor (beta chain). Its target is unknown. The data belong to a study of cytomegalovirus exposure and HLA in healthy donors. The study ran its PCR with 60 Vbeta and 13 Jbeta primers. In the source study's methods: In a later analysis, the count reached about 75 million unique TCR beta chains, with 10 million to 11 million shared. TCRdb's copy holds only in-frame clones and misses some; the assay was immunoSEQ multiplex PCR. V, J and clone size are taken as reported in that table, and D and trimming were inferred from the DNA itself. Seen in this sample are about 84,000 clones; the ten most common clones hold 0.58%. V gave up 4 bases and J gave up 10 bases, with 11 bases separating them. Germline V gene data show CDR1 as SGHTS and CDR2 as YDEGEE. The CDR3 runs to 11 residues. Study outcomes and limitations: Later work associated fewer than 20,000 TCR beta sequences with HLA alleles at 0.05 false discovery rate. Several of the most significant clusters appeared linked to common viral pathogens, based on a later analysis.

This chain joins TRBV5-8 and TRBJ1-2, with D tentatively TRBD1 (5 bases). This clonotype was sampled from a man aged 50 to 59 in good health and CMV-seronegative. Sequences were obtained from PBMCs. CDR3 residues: CASSIQGLYTF. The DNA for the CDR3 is TGTGCCAGCAGCATCCAGGGACTCTACACCTTC. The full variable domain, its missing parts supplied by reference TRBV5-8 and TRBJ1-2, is EAGVTQSPTHLIKTRGQQATLRCSPISGHTSVYWYQQALGLGLQFLLWYDEGEERNRGNFPPRFSGRQFPNYSSELNVNALELEDSALYLCASSIQGLYTFGSGTRLTVV.